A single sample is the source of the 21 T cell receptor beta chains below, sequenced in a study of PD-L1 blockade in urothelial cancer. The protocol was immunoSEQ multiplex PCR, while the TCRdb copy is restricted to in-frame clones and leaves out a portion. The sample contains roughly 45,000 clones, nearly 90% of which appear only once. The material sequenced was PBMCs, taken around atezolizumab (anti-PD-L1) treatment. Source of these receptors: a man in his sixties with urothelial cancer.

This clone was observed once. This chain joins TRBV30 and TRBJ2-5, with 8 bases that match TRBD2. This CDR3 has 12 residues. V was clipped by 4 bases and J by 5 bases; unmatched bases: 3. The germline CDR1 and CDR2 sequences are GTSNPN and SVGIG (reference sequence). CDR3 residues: CAWTLAGETQYF. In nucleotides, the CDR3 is TGTGCCTGGACATTAGCGGGGGAGACCCAGTACTTC.

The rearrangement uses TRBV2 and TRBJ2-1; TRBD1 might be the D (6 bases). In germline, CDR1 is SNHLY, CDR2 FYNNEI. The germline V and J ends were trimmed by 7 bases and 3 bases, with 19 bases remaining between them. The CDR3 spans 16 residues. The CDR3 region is CASIRTKGEVYNEQFF. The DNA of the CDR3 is TGTGCCAGCATCAGAACGAAGGGGGAAGTCTACAATGAGCAGTTCTTC.

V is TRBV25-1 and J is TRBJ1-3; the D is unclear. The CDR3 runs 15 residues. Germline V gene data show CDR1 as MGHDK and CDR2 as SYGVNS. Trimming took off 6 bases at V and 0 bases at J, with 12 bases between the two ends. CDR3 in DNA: TGTGCCAGCAGCAGTTTTACCAACTCTGGAAACACCATATATTTT. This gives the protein CASSSFTNSGNTIYF.

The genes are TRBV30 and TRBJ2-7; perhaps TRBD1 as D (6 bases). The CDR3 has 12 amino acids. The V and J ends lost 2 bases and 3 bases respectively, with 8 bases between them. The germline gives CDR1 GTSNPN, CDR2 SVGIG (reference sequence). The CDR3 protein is CAWSTGFYEQYF. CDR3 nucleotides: TGTGCCTGGAGTACAGGGTTCTACGAGCAGTACTTC. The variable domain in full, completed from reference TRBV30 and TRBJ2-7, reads SQTIHQWPATLVQPVGSPLSLECTVEGTSNPNLYWYRQAAGRGLQLLFYSVGIGQISSEVPQNLSASRPQDRQFILSSKKLLLSDSGFYLCAWSTGFYEQYFGPGTRLTVT.

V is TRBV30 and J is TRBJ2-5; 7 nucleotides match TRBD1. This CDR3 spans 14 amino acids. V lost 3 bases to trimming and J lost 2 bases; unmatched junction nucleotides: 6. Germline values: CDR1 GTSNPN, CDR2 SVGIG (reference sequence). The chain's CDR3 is CAWRVTGMQETQYF. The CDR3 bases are TGTGCCTGGAGGGTGACAGGGATGCAAGAGACCCAGTACTTC. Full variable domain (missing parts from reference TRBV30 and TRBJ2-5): SQTIHQWPATLVQPVGSPLSLECTVEGTSNPNLYWYRQAAGRGLQLLFYSVGIGQISSEVPQNLSASRPQDRQFILSSKKLLLSDSGFYLCAWRVTGMQETQYFGPGTRLLVL.

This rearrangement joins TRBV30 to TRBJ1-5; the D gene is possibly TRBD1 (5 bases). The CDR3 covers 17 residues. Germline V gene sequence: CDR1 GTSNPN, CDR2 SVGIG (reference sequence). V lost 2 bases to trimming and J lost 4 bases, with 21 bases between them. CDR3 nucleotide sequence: TGTGCCTGGAGTTCCTCAGGGAACCCCTTCGGAAATCAGCCCCAGCATTTT. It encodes CAWSSSGNPFGNQPQHF.

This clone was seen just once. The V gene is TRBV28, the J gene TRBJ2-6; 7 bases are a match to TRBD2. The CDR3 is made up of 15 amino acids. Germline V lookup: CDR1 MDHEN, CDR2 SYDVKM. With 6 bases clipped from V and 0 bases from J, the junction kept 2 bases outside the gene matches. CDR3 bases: TGTGCCAGCAGGGGGGGGAACTCTGGGGCCAACGTCCTGACTTTC. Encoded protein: CASRGGNSGANVLTF.

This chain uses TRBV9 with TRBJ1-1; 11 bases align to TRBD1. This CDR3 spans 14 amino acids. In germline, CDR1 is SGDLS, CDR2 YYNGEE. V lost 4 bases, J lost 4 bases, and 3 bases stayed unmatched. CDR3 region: CASSTGTGGTEAFF. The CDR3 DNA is TGTGCCAGCAGCACCGGGACAGGGGGCACTGAAGCTTTCTTT. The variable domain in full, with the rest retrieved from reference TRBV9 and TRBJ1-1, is DSGVTQTPKHLITATGQRVTLRCSPRSGDLSVYWYQQSLDQGLQFLIQYYNGEERAKGNILERFSAQQFPDLHSELNLSSLELGDSALYFCASSTGTGGTEAFFGQGTRLTVV.

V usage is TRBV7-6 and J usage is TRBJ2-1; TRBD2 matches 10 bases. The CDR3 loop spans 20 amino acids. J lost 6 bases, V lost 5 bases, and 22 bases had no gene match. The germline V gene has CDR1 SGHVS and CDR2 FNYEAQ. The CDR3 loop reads CASSPFRGLSGGAMSNEQFF. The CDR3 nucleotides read TGTGCCAGCAGCCCCTTTCGGGGGTTAAGCGGGGGGGCTATGAGCAATGAGCAGTTCTTC.

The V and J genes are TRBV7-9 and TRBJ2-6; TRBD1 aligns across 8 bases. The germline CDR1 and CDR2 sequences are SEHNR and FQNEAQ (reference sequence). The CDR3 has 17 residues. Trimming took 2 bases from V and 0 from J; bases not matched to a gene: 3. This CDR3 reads CASSLQGARSGANVLTF. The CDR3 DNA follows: TGTGCCAGCAGCTTACAGGGGGCCCGCTCTGGGGCCAACGTCCTGACTTTC. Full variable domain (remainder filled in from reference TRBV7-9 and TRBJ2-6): DTGVSQNPRHKITKRGQNVTFRCDPISEHNRLYWYRQTLGQGPEFLTYFQNEAQLEKSRLLSDRFSAERPKGSFSTLEIQRTEQGDSAMYLCASSLQGARSGANVLTFGAGSRLTVL.

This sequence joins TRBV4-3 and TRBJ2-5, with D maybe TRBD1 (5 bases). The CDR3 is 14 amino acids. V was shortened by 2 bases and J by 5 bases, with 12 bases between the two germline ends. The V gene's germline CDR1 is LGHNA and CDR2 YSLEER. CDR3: CASSQLRQSETQYF. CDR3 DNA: TGCGCCAGCAGCCAACTAAGACAGAGTGAGACCCAGTACTTC.

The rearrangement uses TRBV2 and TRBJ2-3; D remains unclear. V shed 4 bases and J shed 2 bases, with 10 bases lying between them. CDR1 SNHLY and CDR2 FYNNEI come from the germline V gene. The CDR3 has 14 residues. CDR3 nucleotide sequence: TGTGCCAGCAGTGTCCAGCGCTTCACAGATACGCAGTATTTT. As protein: CASSVQRFTDTQYF. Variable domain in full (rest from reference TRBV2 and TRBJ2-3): EPEVTQTPSHQVTQMGQEVILRCVPISNHLYFYWYRQILGQKVEFLVSFYNNEISEKSEIFDDQFSVERPDGSNFTLKIRSTKLEDSAMYFCASSVQRFTDTQYFGPGTRLTVL.

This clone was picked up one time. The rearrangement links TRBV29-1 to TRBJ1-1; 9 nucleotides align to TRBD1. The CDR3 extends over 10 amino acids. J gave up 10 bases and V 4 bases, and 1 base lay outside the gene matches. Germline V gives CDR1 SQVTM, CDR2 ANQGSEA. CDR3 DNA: TGCAGCGTTGGACAGGGGGGAGCTTTCTTT. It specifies CSVGQGGAFF.

CDR3 amino acids: CASSFRVLDYNEQFF. The CDR3 DNA is TGTGCCAGCTCTTTCCGGGTCCTCGATTACAATGAGCAGTTCTTC. The chain couples TRBV27 to TRBJ2-1; D call uncertain. V dropped 8 bases and J dropped 4 bases, with 18 bases sitting between them. CDR3 size: 15 residues. The V gene's germline CDR1 is MNHEY and CDR2 SMNVEV (reference sequence).

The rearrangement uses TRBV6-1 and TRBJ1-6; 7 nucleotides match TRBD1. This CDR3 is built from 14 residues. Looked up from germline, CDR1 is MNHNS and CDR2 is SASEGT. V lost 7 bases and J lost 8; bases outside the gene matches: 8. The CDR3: CASTRQGFYSPLHF. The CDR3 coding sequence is TGTGCCAGCACCCGACAGGGTTTCTATTCACCCCTCCACTTT.

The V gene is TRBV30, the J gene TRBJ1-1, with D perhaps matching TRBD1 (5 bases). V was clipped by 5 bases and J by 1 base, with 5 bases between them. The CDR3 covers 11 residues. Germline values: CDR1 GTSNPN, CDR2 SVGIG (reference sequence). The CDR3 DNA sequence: TGTGCCTGGGGACAGAACACTGAAGCTTTCTTT. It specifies CAWGQNTEAFF.

CDR3 sequence reads: CASSLVGTGYEQYF. In DNA, the CDR3 is TGTGCCAGCAGCTTAGTGGGTACAGGGTACGAGCAGTACTTC. V usage is TRBV7-6 and J usage is TRBJ2-7; D is possibly TRBD1 (6 bases). The V gene lost 1 base and the J gene lost 4 bases, with 11 bases spanning the gap. The CDR3 sequence is 14 residues long. CDR1 is SGHVS and CDR2 is FNYEAQ in the germline V gene.

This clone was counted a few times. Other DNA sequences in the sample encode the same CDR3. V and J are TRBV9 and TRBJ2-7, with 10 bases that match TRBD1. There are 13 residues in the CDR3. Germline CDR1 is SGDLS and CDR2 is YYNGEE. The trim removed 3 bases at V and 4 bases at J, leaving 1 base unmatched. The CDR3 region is CASSGQGAYEQYF. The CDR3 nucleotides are TGTGCCAGCAGCGGACAGGGGGCTTACGAGCAGTACTTC. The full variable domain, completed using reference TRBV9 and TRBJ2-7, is DSGVTQTPKHLITATGQRVTLRCSPRSGDLSVYWYQQSLDQGLQFLIQYYNGEERAKGNILERFSAQQFPDLHSELNLSSLELGDSALYFCASSGQGAYEQYFGPGTRLTVT.

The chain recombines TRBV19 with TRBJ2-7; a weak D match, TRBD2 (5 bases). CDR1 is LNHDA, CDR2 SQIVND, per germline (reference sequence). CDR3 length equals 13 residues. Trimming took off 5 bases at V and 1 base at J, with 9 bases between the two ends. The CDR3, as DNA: TGTGCCAGTAGTCTAGGGAGATCCTACGAGCAGTACTTC. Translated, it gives CASSLGRSYEQYF.

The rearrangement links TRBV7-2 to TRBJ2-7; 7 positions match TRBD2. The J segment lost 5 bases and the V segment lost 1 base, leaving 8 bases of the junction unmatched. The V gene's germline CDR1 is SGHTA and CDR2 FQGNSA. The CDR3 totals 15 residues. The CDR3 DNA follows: TGTGCCAGCAGCTTAGATTGGGGGGGAGGGAACGAGCAGTACTTC. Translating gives CASSLDWGGGNEQYF.

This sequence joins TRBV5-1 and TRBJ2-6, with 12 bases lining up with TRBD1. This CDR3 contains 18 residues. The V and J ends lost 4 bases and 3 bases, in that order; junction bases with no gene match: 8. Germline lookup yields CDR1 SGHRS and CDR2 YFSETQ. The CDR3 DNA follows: TGCGCCAGCAGCGCGGGAGGGGACAGGGGGCGTGGGGCCAACGTCCTGACTTTC. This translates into CASSAGGDRGRGANVLTF. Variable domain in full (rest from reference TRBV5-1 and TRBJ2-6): KAGVTQTPRYLIKTRGQQVTLSCSPISGHRSVSWYQQTPGQGLQFLFEYFSETQRNKGNFPGRFSGRQFSNSRSEMNVSTLELGDSALYLCASSAGGDRGRGANVLTFGAGSRLTVL.